The sequence of this T cell receptor beta chain was determined in a study of OX40 agonist ivuxolimab in advanced cancers. This clone is a singleton in its sample. The CDR3 has 12 amino acids. Germline lookup yields CDR1 SQVTM and CDR2 ANQGSEA. The V end lost 6 bases, the J end lost 1 base, and 9 bases lay between the germline ends. Clones were sequenced by immunoSEQ multiplex PCR, and TCRdb holds only the in-frame ones, with some missing. The sample holds 75,000 to 90,000 clones, roughly 92% seen once. The J gene is TRBJ1-1, the V gene TRBV29-1; D unresolved. The sample in question was CD4+ or CD8+ T cells sorted from blood, obtained in a trial of the OX40 agonist ivuxolimab. The sequence was obtained from an adult with an advanced solid tumor such as melanoma, head and neck, liver or kidney cancer. In nucleotides, the CDR3 is TGCAGCGTCCCCCCCACGAACACTGAAGCTTTCTTT. Translating gives CSVPPTNTEAFF.